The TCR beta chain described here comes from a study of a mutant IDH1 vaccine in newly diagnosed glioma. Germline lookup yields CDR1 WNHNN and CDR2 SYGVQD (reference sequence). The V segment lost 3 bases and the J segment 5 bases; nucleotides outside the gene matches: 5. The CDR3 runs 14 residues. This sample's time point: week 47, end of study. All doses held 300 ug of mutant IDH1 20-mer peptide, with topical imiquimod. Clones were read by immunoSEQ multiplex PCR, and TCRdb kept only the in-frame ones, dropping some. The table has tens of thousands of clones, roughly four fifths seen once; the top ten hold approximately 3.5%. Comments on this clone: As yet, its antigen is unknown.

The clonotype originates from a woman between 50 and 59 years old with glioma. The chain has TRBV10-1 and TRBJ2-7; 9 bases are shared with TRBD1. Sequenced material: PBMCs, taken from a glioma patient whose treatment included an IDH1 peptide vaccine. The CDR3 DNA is TGCGCCAGCAGTGATGGGGGACAGGGAAACGAGCAGTACTTC. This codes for CASSDGGQGNEQYF.